These 27 T cell receptor beta chains originate from one sample sequenced in a study of T cells in Graves' hyperthyroidism and ophthalmopathy. Amplification yielded TCR beta CDR3 regions, with RNA transcripts as the source. Researchers ran a first-round RT-PCR on the TCR CDR3 using the HTBI primer set. TCRdb reprocessed the multiplex PCR reads with MiXCR, giving one entry per CDR3 protein. The data show about 400,000 distinct CDR3 sequences, with about 13% seen just once and 5% to 6.5% held by the top ten. Sequencing used blood. These TCRs come from a woman aged 18-29 years with Graves' hyperthyroidism.

A word on this clonotype: A much larger clone differs from this one at a single base, so this may be a read error. The V and J genes are TRBV2 and TRBJ1-5; 9 nucleotides match TRBD1. The V gene end was trimmed by 9 bases and the J gene end by 0 bases; junction bases not matched to a gene: 12. The CDR3 is 17 amino acids. CDR1 SNHLY and CDR2 FYNNEI come from the germline V gene. CDR3 protein: CARPRDRESHSNQPQHF. CDR3 sequence (DNA): TGTGCCAGACCCCGGGACAGGGAAAGTCATAGCAATCAGCCCCAGCATTTT.

This clonotype was recorded at least ten times. The J gene is TRBJ2-7, the V gene TRBV28, with TRBD2 as a possible D gene (5 bases). V was shortened by 6 bases and J by 4 bases, with 10 bases between the two germline ends. The CDR3 has 12 amino acids. The germline CDR1 and CDR2 sequences are MDHEN and SYDVKM. The CDR3 DNA reads as TGTGCCAGCAGCCGCCCGGGGTACGAGCAGTACTTC. Translation gives CASSRPGYEQYF.

This clonotype was seen ten or more times. The chain recombines TRBV12-3 or TRBV12-4 with TRBJ2-1; either TRBD1 or TRBD2 may supply D (5 bases each). V was clipped by 6 bases and J by 4 bases, with 13 bases between them. CDR3 size: 14 residues. In DNA form, the CDR3 reads TGTGCCAGCAGGCCCGGGACCAGATACAATGAGCAGTTCTTC. This codes for CASRPGTRYNEQFF.

This clonotype showed up just a few times. This sequence joins TRBV5-1 and TRBJ2-1; 11 bases are a match to TRBD2. This CDR3 comprises 20 residues. Germline V gene lookup returns CDR1 SGHRS and CDR2 YFSETQ. The V segment lost 4 bases and the J segment 5 bases; nucleotides outside the gene matches: 20. CDR3: CASSADGIAGGPLPNNEQFF. CDR3 nucleotides: TGCGCCAGCAGCGCCGATGGGATAGCGGGAGGGCCTTTACCCAACAATGAGCAGTTCTTC.

This clonotype showed up many times. V gene TRBV4-1 combines with J gene TRBJ2-3; TRBD1 matches 7 bases. J lost 4 bases, V lost 5 bases, and 9 bases had no gene match. The CDR3 consists of 15 residues. From germline, CDR1 is MGHRA and CDR2 YSYEKL. The CDR3: CASSYVRQGADTQYF. The CDR3 nucleotides are TGCGCCAGCAGCTATGTCAGACAGGGTGCAGATACGCAGTATTTT.

V gene TRBV30 combines with J gene TRBJ1-6, with a weak D call TRBD1 (6 bases). CDR1 and CDR2 from the germline V gene are GTSNPN and SVGIG (reference sequence). With 4 bases removed from V and 5 bases from J, the gap between germline ends came to 24 bases. The CDR3 consists of 18 residues. The CDR3 here is CAWKRLISQGHDNSPLHF. The CDR3 coding sequence is TGTGCCTGGAAACGACTCATTTCCCAGGGACACGATAATTCACCCCTCCACTTT.

This clonotype was detected only a few times. The chain combines TRBV9 with TRBJ1-5, with 7 bases matching TRBD1. This CDR3 region has 15 residues. Germline assignment: CDR1 SGDLS and CDR2 YYNGEE. V shed 4 bases, J shed 0 bases, and the junction held 4 bases outside the gene matches. CDR3 DNA sequence: TGTGCCAGCAGCCAGACAGGGAGTAGCAATCAGCCCCAGCATTTT. Translation: CASSQTGSSNQPQHF.

This clonotype was recorded many times. The chain employs TRBV6-2 or TRBV6-3 and TRBJ2-5; D might be TRBD2 (6 bases). The CDR3 has 15 amino acids. Germline CDR1 is MNHEY and CDR2 is SVGEGT. Trimming took off 7 bases at V and 5 bases at J, with 20 bases between the two ends. The CDR3 DNA reads as TGTGCCAGCACCTCGAGGACGGGGGAATTGGAGACCCAGTACTTC. As protein: CASTSRTGELETQYF.

This clonotype showed up many times. The rearrangement links TRBV28 to TRBJ2-4; D unresolved. The V gene's germline CDR1 is MDHEN and CDR2 SYDVKM. The CDR3 totals 13 residues. The V end was cut by 6 bases, the J end by 9 bases, with 15 bases between. The CDR3 loop is CASRKEPWGIQYF. Here the CDR3 DNA reads TGTGCCAGCAGGAAAGAACCCTGGGGCATTCAGTACTTC.

This chain links TRBV15 with TRBJ1-1; D is possibly TRBD1 (5 bases). The CDR3 length is 18 residues. Germline V gives CDR1 LNHNV, CDR2 YYDKDF (reference sequence). V dropped 0 bases and J dropped 2 bases, with 19 bases sitting between them. The CDR3 region is CATSRDQSGGSGNTEAFF. CDR3 sequence (DNA): TGTGCCACCAGCAGAGATCAATCGGGGGGTTCTGGAAACACTGAAGCTTTCTTT.

V usage is TRBV12-5 and J usage is TRBJ2-2, with D uncertain. Trimming took 0 bases from V and 6 from J, leaving 8 bases between them. The length of the CDR3 is 14 residues. Germline V gene lookup returns CDR1 LGHNT and CDR2 FRNRAP. For the CDR3, the DNA is TGTGCTAGTGGTTTGGTACGAGGCGCCGGGGAGCTGTTTTTT. It specifies CASGLVRGAGELFF.

This clonotype has at least ten counts. V is TRBV11-2 and J is TRBJ1-1; 7 nucleotides agree with TRBD1. Germline loops: CDR1 SGHAT, CDR2 FQNNGV. The J segment lost 11 bases and the V segment lost 5 bases, leaving 14 bases of the junction unmatched. The CDR3 is made up of 14 amino acids. CDR3: CASSNRGRWMGAFF. DNA of the CDR3: TGTGCCAGCAGCAACAGGGGCCGGTGGATGGGGGCTTTCTTT.

This clonotype was found many times. The chain links TRBV20-1 to TRBJ1-1, with D perhaps TRBD1 (6 bases). Trimming stripped 8 bases from V and 4 bases from J, with 20 bases between. The CDR3 consists of 14 residues. Germline CDR1 DFQATT, CDR2 SNEGSKA (reference sequence). The CDR3 DNA reads TGCAGTACTTGGGGGGGCGCGAAGGGCACTGAAGCTTTCTTT. It codes for CSTWGGAKGTEAFF.

In its sample, this clonotype ranks as medium-sized. This rearrangement joins TRBV5-1 to TRBJ2-7, with no clear D. This CDR3 has 14 residues. Trimming removed 6 bases from V and 0 bases from J, with 13 bases in between. Germline-derived CDR1 and CDR2 are SGHRS and YFSETQ. The CDR3 nucleotides are TGCGCCAGCAACGAAGGCAGCTCCTCCTACGAGCAGTACTTC. This sequence encodes CASNEGSSSYEQYF. Full variable domain (remainder filled in from reference TRBV5-1 and TRBJ2-7): KAGVTQTPRYLIKTRGQQVTLSCSPISGHRSVSWYQQTPGQGLQFLFEYFSETQRNKGNFPGRFSGRQFSNSRSEMNVSTLELGDSALYLCASNEGSSSYEQYFGPGTRLTVT.

This clonotype occurred many times. V usage is TRBV24-1 and J usage is TRBJ2-3, with D tentatively TRBD2 (5 bases). Germline V gives CDR1 KGHDR, CDR2 SFDVKD. The CDR3 has 16 amino acids. Between the trimmed V and J ends, which lost 3 bases and 3 bases, there was a span of 15 bases. The CDR3 region is CATSDVRGVSTDTQYF. The DNA of the CDR3 is TGTGCCACCAGTGATGTACGGGGTGTTTCGACAGATACGCAGTATTTT.

This clonotype appeared a few times. The chain employs TRBV6-1 and TRBJ2-1, with 15 bases fitting TRBD2. The CDR3 has 20 residues. V shed 5 bases and J 7 bases; nucleotides not matched to a gene: 18. Germline V gene data show CDR1 as MNHNS and CDR2 as SASEGT. Written as DNA, the CDR3 is TGTGCCAGCAGTTCCGAGGGGGGGGGACTAGCGGGAGGATCCGTTAATGAGCAGTTCTTC. Protein sequence: CASSSEGGGLAGGSVNEQFF.

The V call is TRBV3-1, the J call TRBJ1-2; 10 bases align to TRBD1. The length of the CDR3 is 18 residues. The ends lost 1 base at V and 1 base at J; junction bases unmatched: 9. CDR1 and CDR2 from the germline V gene are LGHDT and YNNKEL (reference sequence). The CDR3 nucleotides are TGTGCCAGCAGCCAAGGTCGCGACAGGGGGCTCCTTAACTATGGCTACACCTTC. This codes for CASSQGRDRGLLNYGYTF.

This clonotype has a count of ten or more. The V call is TRBV6-1, the J call TRBJ2-2, with D maybe TRBD2 (5 bases). Deletions cut 6 bases from V and 5 bases from J, with 10 bases between. The CDR3 has 13 amino acids. The germline CDR1 and CDR2 sequences are MNHNS and SASEGT. The CDR3 nucleotides are TGTGCCAGCAGGGGAGATGGTACCGGGGAGCTGTTTTTT. This encodes CASRGDGTGELFF.

This clonotype turned up a few times. A much larger clone differs from this one at a single base, so this may be a read error. The V call is TRBV20-1, the J call TRBJ2-1; 8 positions match TRBD2. In germline, CDR1 is DFQATT, CDR2 SNEGSKA (reference sequence). The CDR3 sequence is 15 residues long. Losses at the gene ends were 3 bases for V and 3 bases for J; bases not matched to a gene: 7. Here the CDR3 reads CSASPSGYNYNEQFF. CDR3 bases: TGCAGTGCTAGTCCTAGCGGGTATAACTACAATGAGCAGTTCTTC.

This clonotype was counted between two and nine times. This could be a read error, since a much larger clone is one nucleotide away. The rearrangement links TRBV28 to TRBJ1-5; D unclear. This CDR3 has 13 amino acids. Germline V gives CDR1 MDHEN, CDR2 SYDVKM. This chain's CDR3 is CASSRLSSQPQHF. As DNA, the CDR3 is TGTGCCAGCAGCCGACTTAGCAGTCAGCCCCAGCATTTT.

This clonotype was counted at least ten times. The rearrangement joins TRBV12-5 to TRBJ2-1; no firm D call. Germline V CDR1 and CDR2: LGHNT, FRNRAP. V lost 1 base and J lost 9, with 7 bases in between. The CDR3 has 12 amino acids. The CDR3 coding sequence is TGTGCTAGTGGTTTGGCCCTCAGTGAGCAGTTCTTC. Its translation is CASGLALSEQFF.

This clonotype was recorded a few times. The rearrangement uses TRBV9 and TRBJ2-3; 12 bases align to TRBD2. Losses at the gene ends were 1 base for V and 2 bases for J; bases not matched to a gene: 5. The germline V gene encodes CDR1 SGDLS and CDR2 YYNGEE. This CDR3 spans 17 amino acids. The CDR3 region is CASSVPTSGRPTDTQYF. The DNA for the CDR3 is TGTGCCAGCAGCGTACCTACTAGCGGGAGGCCCACAGATACGCAGTATTTT.

This clonotype was recorded many times. CDR3 sequence reads: CASSLRTGNTGELFF. The CDR3 nucleotides are TGTGCCAGCAGCTTAAGGACAGGGAACACCGGGGAGCTGTTTTTT. The rearrangement uses TRBV3-1 and TRBJ2-2; 7 bases agree with TRBD1. The CDR3 is 15 amino acids. V lost 5 bases to trimming and J lost 1 base; unmatched junction nucleotides: 4. CDR1 LGHDT and CDR2 YNNKEL come from the germline V gene (reference sequence). The whole variable domain, filled in from reference TRBV3-1 and TRBJ2-2, reads DTAVSQTPKYLVTQMGNDKSIKCEQNLGHDTMYWYKQDSKKFLKIMFSYNNKELIINETVPNRFSPKSPDKAHLNLHINSLELGDSAVYFCASSLRTGNTGELFFGEGSRLTVL.

The chain links TRBV10-2 to TRBJ1-3, with D uncertain. Germline CDR1 reads WSHSY; CDR2 reads SAAADI. The CDR3 length is 14 residues. V gave up 3 bases and J gave up 0 bases, with 6 bases separating them. CDR3: CASSDHASGNTIYF. CDR3 sequence (DNA): TGCGCCAGCAGTGATCACGCCTCTGGAAACACCATATATTTT.

This clonotype occurred many times. This rearrangement joins TRBV20-1 to TRBJ2-5; tentative D call: TRBD1 (6 bases). The CDR3 sequence is 14 residues long. Per the germline V gene, CDR1 is DFQATT and CDR2 is SNEGSKA (reference sequence). V was shortened by 1 base and J by 1 base, with 10 bases between the two germline ends. This chain's CDR3 is CSARAPTGQETQYF. CDR3 DNA sequence: TGCAGTGCTAGAGCCCCGACAGGCCAAGAGACCCAGTACTTC.

This clonotype appeared many times. The chain carries TRBV20-1 and TRBJ2-5, with 7 bases fitting TRBD1. The CDR3 runs to 13 residues. The V and J ends lost 5 bases and 3 bases, in that order; junction bases with no gene match: 6. Germline loops: CDR1 DFQATT, CDR2 SNEGSKA (reference sequence). CDR3 amino acids: CSAGLGQEETQYF. Here the CDR3 DNA reads TGCAGTGCTGGATTAGGACAGGAAGAGACCCAGTACTTC.

This clonotype turned up a few times. The chain recombines TRBV9 with TRBJ1-2; D is uncertain. V dropped 0 bases and J dropped 2 bases, with 11 bases sitting between them. CDR1 is SGDLS, CDR2 YYNGEE, per germline. This CDR3 region has 15 residues. The CDR3 reads CASSVEANSNYGYTF. CDR3 coding DNA: TGTGCCAGCAGCGTAGAGGCCAACTCGAACTATGGCTACACCTTC. Full variable domain (outside the CDR3, taken from reference TRBV9 and TRBJ1-2): DSGVTQTPKHLITATGQRVTLRCSPRSGDLSVYWYQQSLDQGLQFLIQYYNGEERAKGNILERFSAQQFPDLHSELNLSSLELGDSALYFCASSVEANSNYGYTFGSGTRLTVV.